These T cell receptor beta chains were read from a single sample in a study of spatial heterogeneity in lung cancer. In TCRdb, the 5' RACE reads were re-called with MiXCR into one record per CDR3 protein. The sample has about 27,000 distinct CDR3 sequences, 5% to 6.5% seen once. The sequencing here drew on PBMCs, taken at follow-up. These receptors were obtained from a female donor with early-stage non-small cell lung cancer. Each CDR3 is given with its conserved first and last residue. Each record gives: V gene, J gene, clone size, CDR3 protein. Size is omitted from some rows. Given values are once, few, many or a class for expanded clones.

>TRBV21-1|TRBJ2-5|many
CASSSTGQETQYF
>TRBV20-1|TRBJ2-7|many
CSASADRDEQYF
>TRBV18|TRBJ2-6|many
CASSPPSGANVLTF
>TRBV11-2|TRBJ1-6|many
CASSLDPGSYSPLHF
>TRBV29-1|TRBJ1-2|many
CSVEPAGSYGYTF
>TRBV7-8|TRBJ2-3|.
CASSKLAGASTDTQYF
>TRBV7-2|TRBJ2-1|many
CASSPLESGQFF
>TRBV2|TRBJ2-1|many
CASSWVAGGNEQFF
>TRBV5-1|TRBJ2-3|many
CASRNGGRSDTQYF
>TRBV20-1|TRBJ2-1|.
CSARDQTSGRTEQFF
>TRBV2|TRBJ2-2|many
CASTNQNPGELFF
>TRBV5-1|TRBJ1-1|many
CASTEGGHTEAFF
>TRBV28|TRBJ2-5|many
CASSSLSLAAGETQYF
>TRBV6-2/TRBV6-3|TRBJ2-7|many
CASTSGTSTDEQYF
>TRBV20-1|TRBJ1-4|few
CSARRATNEKLFF
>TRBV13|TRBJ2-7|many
CASSLAKRTSDSYEQYF
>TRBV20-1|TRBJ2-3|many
CSAPRGSTDTQYF
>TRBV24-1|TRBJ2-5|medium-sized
CATLPETQYF
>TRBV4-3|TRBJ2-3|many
CASSQDQGATTSTDTQYF
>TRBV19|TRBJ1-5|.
CASSITTGYNQPQHF
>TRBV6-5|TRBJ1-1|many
CASSYSAFRLTSDTEAFF
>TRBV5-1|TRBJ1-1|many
CASSLGTGGTEAFF
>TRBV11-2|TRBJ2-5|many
CASSVEGGAQETQYF
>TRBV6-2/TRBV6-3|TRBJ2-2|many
CASSYLRRTNTGELFF
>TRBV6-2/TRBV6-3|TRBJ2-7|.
CAGSRIRTGGSYEQYF
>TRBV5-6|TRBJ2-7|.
CASSFRTGGYYEQYF
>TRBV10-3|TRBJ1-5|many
CAISDGRNSNQPQHF
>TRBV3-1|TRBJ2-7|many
CASSQGQGSDEQYF
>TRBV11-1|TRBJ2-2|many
CASSITSGVGELFF
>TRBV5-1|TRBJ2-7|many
CASSLDSPSYEQYF
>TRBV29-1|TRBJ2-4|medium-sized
CSAAQGLLKYF
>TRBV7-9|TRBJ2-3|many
CASSQLGGTQYF
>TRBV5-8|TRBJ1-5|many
CASSRQGDSNQPQHF